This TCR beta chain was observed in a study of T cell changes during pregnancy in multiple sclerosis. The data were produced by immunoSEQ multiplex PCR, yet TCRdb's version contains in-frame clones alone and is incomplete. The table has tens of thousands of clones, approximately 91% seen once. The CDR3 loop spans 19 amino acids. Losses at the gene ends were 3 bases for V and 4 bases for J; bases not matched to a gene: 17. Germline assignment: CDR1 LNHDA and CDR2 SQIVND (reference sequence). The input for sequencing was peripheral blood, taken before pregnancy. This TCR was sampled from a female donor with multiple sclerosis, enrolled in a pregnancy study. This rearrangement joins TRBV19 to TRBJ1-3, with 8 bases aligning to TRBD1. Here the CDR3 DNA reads TGTGCCAGTAGTATTAGCACAGGGGGTGCCGAGGGCTCCGGAAACACCATATATTTT. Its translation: CASSISTGGAEGSGNTIYF.